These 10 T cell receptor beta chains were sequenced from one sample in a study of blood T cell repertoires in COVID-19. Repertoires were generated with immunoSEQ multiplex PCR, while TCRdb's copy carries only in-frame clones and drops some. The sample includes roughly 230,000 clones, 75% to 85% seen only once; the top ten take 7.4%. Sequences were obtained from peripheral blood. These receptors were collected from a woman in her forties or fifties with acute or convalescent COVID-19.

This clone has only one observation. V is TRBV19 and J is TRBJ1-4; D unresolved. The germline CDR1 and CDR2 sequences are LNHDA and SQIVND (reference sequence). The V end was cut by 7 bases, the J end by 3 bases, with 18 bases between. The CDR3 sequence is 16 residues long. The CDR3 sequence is CASKKSEVRANEKLFF. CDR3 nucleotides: TGTGCCAGTAAGAAAAGCGAGGTCCGGGCTAATGAAAAACTGTTTTTT. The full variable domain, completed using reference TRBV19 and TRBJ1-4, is DGGITQSPKYLFRKEGQNVTLSCEQNLNHDAMYWYRQDPGQGLRLIYYSQIVNDFQKGDIAEGYSVSREKKESFPLTVTSAQKNPTAFYLCASKKSEVRANEKLFFGSGTQLSVL.

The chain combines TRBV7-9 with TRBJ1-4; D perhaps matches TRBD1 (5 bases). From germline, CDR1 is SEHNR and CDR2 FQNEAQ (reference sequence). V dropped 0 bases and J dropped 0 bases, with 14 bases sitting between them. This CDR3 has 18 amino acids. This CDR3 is CASSLARTPDPTNEKLFF. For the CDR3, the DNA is TGTGCCAGCAGCTTAGCCAGGACACCCGACCCAACTAATGAAAAACTGTTTTTT. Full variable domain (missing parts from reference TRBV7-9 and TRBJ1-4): DTGVSQNPRHKITKRGQNVTFRCDPISEHNRLYWYRQTLGQGPEFLTYFQNEAQLEKSRLLSDRFSAERPKGSFSTLEIQRTEQGDSAMYLCASSLARTPDPTNEKLFFGSGTQLSVL.

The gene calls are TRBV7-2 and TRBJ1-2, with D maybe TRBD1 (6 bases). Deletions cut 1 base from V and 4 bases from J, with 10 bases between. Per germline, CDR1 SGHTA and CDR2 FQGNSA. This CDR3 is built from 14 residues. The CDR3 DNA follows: TGTGCCAGCAGCTTAGATGGGACAATCTATGGCTACACCTTC. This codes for CASSLDGTIYGYTF.

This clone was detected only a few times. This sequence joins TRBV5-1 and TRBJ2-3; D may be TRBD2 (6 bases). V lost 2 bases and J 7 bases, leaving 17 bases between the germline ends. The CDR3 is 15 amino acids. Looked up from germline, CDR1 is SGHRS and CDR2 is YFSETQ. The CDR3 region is CASSLDGGLQNTQYF. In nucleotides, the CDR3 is TGCGCCAGCAGCTTAGACGGGGGACTTCAGAATACGCAGTATTTT.

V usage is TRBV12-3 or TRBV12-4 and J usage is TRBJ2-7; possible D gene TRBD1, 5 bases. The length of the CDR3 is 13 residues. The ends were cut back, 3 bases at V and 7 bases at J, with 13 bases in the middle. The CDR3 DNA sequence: TGTGCCAGCAGTTTTTCTTCAGGGTGGGAGCAGTACTTC. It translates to CASSFSSGWEQYF.

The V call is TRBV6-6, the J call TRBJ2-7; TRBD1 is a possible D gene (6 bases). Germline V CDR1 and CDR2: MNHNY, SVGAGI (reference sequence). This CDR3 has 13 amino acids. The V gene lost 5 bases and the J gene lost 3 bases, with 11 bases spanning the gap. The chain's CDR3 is CASSPGTHYEQYF. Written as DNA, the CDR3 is TGTGCCAGCAGTCCTGGGACACACTACGAGCAGTACTTC.

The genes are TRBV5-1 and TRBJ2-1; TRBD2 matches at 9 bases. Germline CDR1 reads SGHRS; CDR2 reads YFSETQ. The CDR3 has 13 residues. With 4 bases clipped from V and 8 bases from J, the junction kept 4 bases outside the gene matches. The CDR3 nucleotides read TGCGCCAGCAGCATAGCGGGAGTTTATGAGCAGTTCTTC. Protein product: CASSIAGVYEQFF.

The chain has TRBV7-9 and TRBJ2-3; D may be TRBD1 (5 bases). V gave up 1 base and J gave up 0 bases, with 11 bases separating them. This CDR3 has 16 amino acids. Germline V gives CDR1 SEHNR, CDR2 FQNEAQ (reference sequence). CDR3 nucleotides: TGTGCCAGCAGCTTAGTTCAGGGTGGCAGCACAGATACGCAGTATTTT. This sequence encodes CASSLVQGGSTDTQYF.

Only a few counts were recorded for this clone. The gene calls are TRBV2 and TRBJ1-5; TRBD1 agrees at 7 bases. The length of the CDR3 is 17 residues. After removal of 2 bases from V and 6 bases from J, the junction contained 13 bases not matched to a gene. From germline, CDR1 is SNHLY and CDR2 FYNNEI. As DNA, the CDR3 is TGTGCCAGCAGTGAACCCCCTGGGACAGCCGCACGTCAGCCCCAGCATTTT. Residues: CASSEPPGTAARQPQHF. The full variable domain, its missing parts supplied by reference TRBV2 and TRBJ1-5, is EPEVTQTPSHQVTQMGQEVILRCVPISNHLYFYWYRQILGQKVEFLVSFYNNEISEKSEIFDDQFSVERPDGSNFTLKIRSTKLEDSAMYFCASSEPPGTAARQPQHFGDGTRLSIL.

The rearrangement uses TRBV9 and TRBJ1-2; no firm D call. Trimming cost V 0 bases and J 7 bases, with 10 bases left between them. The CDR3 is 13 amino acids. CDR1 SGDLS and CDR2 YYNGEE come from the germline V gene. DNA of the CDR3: TGTGCCAGCAGCGTAGGGTATACGCGTGGCTACACCTTC. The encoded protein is CASSVGYTRGYTF.